The 5 T cell receptor beta chains below all came from one sample that was sequenced in a study of T cell responses to AZD1222 COVID-19 vaccine. Profiled with immunoSEQ multiplex PCR; TCRdb holds only in-frame clones, not every one. In the table there are roughly 150,000 clones, about 89% of which are singletons. The sequencing here drew on peripheral blood, taken 28 days after the second AZD1222 dose. All receptors come from an adult who received the AZD1222 COVID-19 vaccine.

CDR3 bases: TGTGCCAGCAGCTTAATGGTTAGCGGGGCCAGGGTGGATGAGCAGTTCTTC. It is translated as CASSLMVSGARVDEQFF. The V call is TRBV7-3, the J call TRBJ2-1; 8 bases agree with TRBD2. The V gene's germline CDR1 is SGHTA and CDR2 FQGTGA. After removal of 1 base from V and 8 bases from J, the junction contained 13 bases not matched to a gene. CDR3 size: 17 residues.

The chain combines TRBV9 with TRBJ2-1, with D perhaps TRBD2 (6 bases). The CDR3 length is 16 residues. The ends were cut back, 3 bases at V and 5 bases at J, with 18 bases in the middle. CDR1 SGDLS and CDR2 YYNGEE come from the germline V gene. The CDR3 nucleotides are TGTGCCAGCAGCGAGGGGACTCCCATGACCCACAATGAGCAGTTCTTC. Translated: CASSEGTPMTHNEQFF.

This chain joins TRBV4-1 and TRBJ2-7, with D tentatively TRBD2 (5 bases). Trimming left V 0 bases short and J 1 base short, with 16 bases between. This CDR3 has 17 residues. Germline V gene data show CDR1 as MGHRA and CDR2 as YSYEKL. The CDR3, as DNA: TGCGCCAGCAGCCAAGAGGCCCCCGGGGAAGGGTCCTACGAGCAGTACTTC. Protein product: CASSQEAPGEGSYEQYF.

The chain joins TRBV3-1 (or the pseudogene TRBV3-2) to TRBJ2-7; TRBD1 is a possible D gene (6 bases). The CDR3 has 13 residues. Germline CDR1 LGHDT, CDR2 YNNKEL (reference sequence). The ends were cut back, 6 bases at V and 3 bases at J, with 12 bases in the middle. The CDR3, as DNA: TGTGCCAGCAGTGACAGGTGGGACTACGAGCAGTACTTC. Translated: CASSDRWDYEQYF.

The V and J genes are TRBV5-1 and TRBJ1-1; 9 nucleotides line up with TRBD1. This CDR3 has 15 amino acids. Germline values: CDR1 SGHRS, CDR2 YFSETQ. V was clipped by 4 bases and J by 1 base; unmatched bases: 5. As DNA, the CDR3 is TGCGCCAGCAGCCCGGACAGGGGTGCGAACACTGAAGCTTTCTTT. It translates to CASSPDRGANTEAFF. Together with reference TRBV5-1 and TRBJ1-1, the CDR3 gives the full variable domain: KAGVTQTPRYLIKTRGQQVTLSCSPISGHRSVSWYQQTPGQGLQFLFEYFSETQRNKGNFPGRFSGRQFSNSRSEMNVSTLELGDSALYLCASSPDRGANTEAFFGQGTRLTVV.